This TCR beta chain was identified in a study of control samples from healthy donors and cancer patients. The table came from immunoSEQ multiplex PCR; TCRdb's copy has only in-frame clones and leaves some out. Among around 70,000 clones listed, approximately 86% were seen once. CDR3 length: 15 residues. The germline V gene encodes CDR1 SGHNT and CDR2 YYREEE (reference sequence). The V segment lost 5 bases and the J segment 4 bases; nucleotides outside the gene matches: 7. V usage is TRBV5-4 and J usage is TRBJ2-1, with 9 bases lining up with TRBD1. This TCR was recovered from a man aged 60 to 75 in good health. The sample comprised blood. The CDR3 protein is CASSHRTGVYNEQFF. The CDR3, as DNA: TGTGCCAGCAGTCACAGGACAGGGGTTTACAATGAGCAGTTCTTC. Variable domain in full (rest from reference TRBV5-4 and TRBJ2-1): ETGVTQSPTHLIKTRGQQVTLRCSSQSGHNTVSWYQQALGQGPQFIFQYYREEENGRGNFPPRFSGLQFPNYSSELNVNALELDDSALYLCASSHRTGVYNEQFFGPGTRLTVL.